This T cell receptor (beta chain) was documented in a study of blood T cell repertoires in COVID-19. This clone was seen a few times. Using immunoSEQ multiplex PCR, the repertoire was profiled, and TCRdb retains in-frame clones only, with some absent. Among 300,000 to 400,000 clones listed, approximately 90% were seen once. The sample consisted of peripheral blood. The receptor comes from a man under 40 with COVID-19, enrolled during active disease.

CDR3 DNA: TGTGCCAGCAGCCAAGATCAACTAGAAGCGGCCTACAATGAGCAGTTCTTC. Translated, it gives CASSQDQLEAAYNEQFF. V usage is TRBV4-2 and J usage is TRBJ2-1; D possibly corresponds to TRBD2 (5 bases). Looked up from germline, CDR1 is LGHNA and CDR2 is YNFKEQ. This CDR3 has 17 amino acids. The V end was cut by 0 bases, the J end by 2 bases, with 14 bases between.